A single sample gave rise to the 17 T cell receptor beta chains below, sequenced in a study of T cell repertoires in cytomegalovirus infection. No antigen is known for these receptors. TCRdb called the reads again in MiXCR, with one record for every CDR3 protein. The table records about 220,000 distinct CDR3 sequences, 35% to 40% of them present only once. Sample: CD8+ T cells from cultured PBMCs, taken from culture after CMV antigen stimulation. The source of these receptors is a human donor in good health (CMV status not recorded). Some clones in this sample may be carry-over from other donors' samples.

At least ten counts were recorded for this clonotype. This chain joins TRBV7-9 and TRBJ1-4, with 7 positions matching TRBD1. Per the germline V gene, CDR1 is SEHNR and CDR2 is FQNEAQ (reference sequence). After removal of 5 bases from V and 5 bases from J, the junction contained 14 bases not matched to a gene. This CDR3 spans 17 amino acids. CDR3: CASSPGKRGLLNEKLFF. In nucleotides, the CDR3 is TGTGCCAGCAGCCCGGGGAAAAGGGGGCTTCTCAATGAAAAACTGTTTTTT.

The chain has TRBV7-2 and TRBJ2-5; D is unresolved. Trimming left V 1 base short and J 1 base short, with 7 bases between. The CDR3 covers 14 residues. Germline-derived CDR1 and CDR2 are SGHTA and FQGNSA. The CDR3 sequence: CASSLGAVQETQYF. The DNA of the CDR3 is TGTGCCAGCAGCTTAGGAGCAGTCCAAGAGACCCAGTACTTC.

The chain combines TRBV27 with TRBJ1-1; 10 bases match TRBD1. This CDR3 has 15 amino acids. The germline V gene has CDR1 MNHEY and CDR2 SMNVEV (reference sequence). The J segment lost 1 base and the V segment lost 5 bases, leaving 4 bases of the junction unmatched. In nucleotides, the CDR3 is TGTGCCAGCAGTGAGACAGGGGGCGGGAACACTGAAGCTTTCTTT. It is translated as CASSETGGGNTEAFF.

The sample holds a few counts of this clonotype. V usage is TRBV7-9 and J usage is TRBJ1-3; TRBD1 matches 10 bases. This CDR3 spans 15 amino acids. V dropped 5 bases and J dropped 2; count of bases not matched to a gene: 3. The V gene's germline CDR1 is SEHNR and CDR2 FQNEAQ (reference sequence). The CDR3 DNA follows: TGTGCCAGCAGCAGTGACAGGGGGCCTGGAAACACCATATATTTT. Protein product: CASSSDRGPGNTIYF.

The gene calls are TRBV7-6 and TRBJ1-6; D not resolved. This CDR3 contains 17 residues. Deletions cut 2 bases from V and 4 bases from J, with 15 bases between. Germline V gene lookup returns CDR1 SGHVS and CDR2 FNYEAQ. The CDR3 nucleotides are TGTGCCAGCAGCTTACGGCCCCTTATATCTTATAATTCACCCCTCCACTTT. Translated: CASSLRPLISYNSPLHF.

This clonotype was recorded a few times. The rearrangement links TRBV28 to TRBJ2-1; TRBD2 agrees at 9 bases. V dropped 5 bases and J dropped 8; count of bases not matched to a gene: 10. Germline V lookup: CDR1 MDHEN, CDR2 SYDVKM. The CDR3 extends over 15 amino acids. CDR3 loop: CASSPGASGTDEQFF. CDR3 sequence (DNA): TGTGCCAGCAGTCCCGGGGCTAGCGGGACTGATGAGCAGTTCTTC.

The table lists this clonotype with many counts. V is TRBV12-3 or TRBV12-4 and J is TRBJ2-7, with D possibly being TRBD1 (8 bases). Trimming stripped 3 bases from V and 5 bases from J, with 14 bases between. This CDR3 is built from 14 residues. The CDR3 reads CASSLRQGRDEQYF. The CDR3 region has the DNA TGTGCCAGCAGTTTGCGACAGGGGAGGGACGAGCAGTACTTC.

The sample holds a few counts of this clonotype. This chain joins TRBV27 and TRBJ2-3; D is unclear. The CDR3 consists of 15 residues. Deletions cut 4 bases from V and 4 bases from J, with 15 bases between. The germline gives CDR1 MNHEY, CDR2 SMNVEV (reference sequence). The CDR3 sequence is CASSSYPNGADTQYF. In nucleotides, the CDR3 is TGTGCCAGCAGTTCCTACCCCAACGGCGCAGATACGCAGTATTTT.

This clonotype has only a few counts. V usage is TRBV19 and J usage is TRBJ2-7; no clear D. The CDR3 is 15 residues long. V was shortened by 5 bases and J by 7 bases, with 21 bases between the two germline ends. Germline CDR1 reads LNHDA; CDR2 reads SQIVND (reference sequence). For the CDR3, the DNA is TGTGCCAGTAGTGCCGCCAAGGACGGCTCTCGGGAGCAGTACTTC. Its protein product is CASSAAKDGSREQYF. Looking up the rest from reference TRBV19 and TRBJ2-7 gives the full variable domain: DGGITQSPKYLFRKEGQNVTLSCEQNLNHDAMYWYRQDPGQGLRLIYYSQIVNDFQKGDIAEGYSVSREKKESFPLTVTSAQKNPTAFYLCASSAAKDGSREQYFGPGTRLTVT.

This clonotype was observed once. The chain combines TRBV2 with TRBJ2-1; D might be TRBD1 (6 bases). CDR1 is SNHLY, CDR2 FYNNEI, per germline. V dropped 7 bases and J dropped 0 bases, with 16 bases sitting between them. The CDR3 sequence is 16 residues long. CDR3 residues: CASKRTDSSSYNEQFF. DNA for the CDR3: TGTGCCAGCAAACGGACAGACTCGAGCTCCTACAATGAGCAGTTCTTC. Looking up the rest from reference TRBV2 and TRBJ2-1 gives the full variable domain: EPEVTQTPSHQVTQMGQEVILRCVPISNHLYFYWYRQILGQKVEFLVSFYNNEISEKSEIFDDQFSVERPDGSNFTLKIRSTKLEDSAMYFCASKRTDSSSYNEQFFGPGTRLTVL.

The chain uses TRBV12-3 or TRBV12-4 and TRBJ2-1; D unclear. The length of the CDR3 is 14 residues. Trimming left V 3 bases short and J 3 bases short, with 9 bases between. CDR3 residues: CASSFLGDYNEQFF. CDR3 nucleotide sequence: TGTGCCAGCAGTTTCCTCGGCGACTACAATGAGCAGTTCTTC.

V and J are TRBV7-4 and TRBJ2-7; D ambiguous. The CDR3 runs 13 residues. V shed 5 bases and J shed 2 bases, with 10 bases lying between them. From germline, CDR1 is SGHVT and CDR2 SQSDAQ. CDR3 sequence reads: CASSIRFPYEQYF. In DNA form, the CDR3 reads TGTGCCAGCAGCATCCGATTCCCCTACGAGCAGTACTTC. Full variable domain (missing parts from reference TRBV7-4 and TRBJ2-7): GAGVSQSPRYKVAKRGRDVALRCDSISGHVTLYWYRQTLGQGSEVLTYSQSDAQRDKSGRPSGRFSAERPERSVSTLKIQRTEQGDSAVYLCASSIRFPYEQYFGPGTRLTVT.

V is TRBV27 and J is TRBJ1-1; D not certain. Germline V gene sequence: CDR1 MNHEY, CDR2 SMNVEV (reference sequence). The germline V and J ends were trimmed by 0 bases and 8 bases, with 10 bases remaining between them. The CDR3 has 13 residues. CDR3 residues: CASSLSWQLEAFF. The DNA of the CDR3 is TGTGCCAGCAGTTTATCTTGGCAGCTCGAAGCTTTCTTT.

This chain joins TRBV20-1 and TRBJ2-1; TRBD2 aligns across 13 bases. The CDR3 has 18 amino acids. In germline, CDR1 is DFQATT, CDR2 SNEGSKA (reference sequence). J gave up 6 bases and V 6 bases, and 17 bases lay outside the gene matches. The CDR3 loop reads CSAQGLAGENKLINEQFF. DNA for the CDR3: TGCAGTGCCCAAGGACTAGCGGGGGAAAATAAATTAATCAATGAGCAGTTCTTC.

This clonotype occurred a few times. J is TRBJ2-7 and V is TRBV13; 7 positions match TRBD2. In germline, CDR1 is PRHDT, CDR2 FYEKMQ (reference sequence). This CDR3 region has 14 residues. V lost 6 bases to trimming and J lost 2 bases; unmatched junction nucleotides: 7. The CDR3 sequence is CASRGGGSTYEQYF. The CDR3, as DNA: TGTGCCAGCAGGGGGGGGGGATCTACCTACGAGCAGTACTTC.

This sequence joins TRBV4-2 and TRBJ2-1, with 11 nucleotides matching TRBD1. This CDR3 region has 16 residues. V lost 0 bases to trimming and J lost 6 bases; unmatched junction nucleotides: 4. Germline V lookup: CDR1 LGHNA, CDR2 YNFKEQ. The CDR3: CASSQDGGQGVNEQFF. The DNA of the CDR3 is TGTGCCAGCAGCCAAGACGGGGGACAGGGGGTCAATGAGCAGTTCTTC.

This clonotype has more than one count but fewer than ten. The J gene is TRBJ1-2, the V gene TRBV27, with D possibly matching TRBD1 (5 bases). Per germline, CDR1 MNHEY and CDR2 SMNVEV (reference sequence). Trimming shortened V by 5 bases and J by 4 bases, and 20 bases separated the two germline ends. CDR3 length: 16 residues. CDR3 in DNA: TGTGCCAGCAGTCTAGGCCCAGGGAGCAGCCCCTATGGCTACACCTTC. As protein: CASSLGPGSSPYGYTF.